The clone carrying this T cell receptor beta chain was detected once. Germline V gene data show CDR1 as KGHSY and CDR2 as FQNENV. V gave up 2 bases and J gave up 2 bases, with 6 bases separating them. The CDR3 consists of 13 residues. The table came from immunoSEQ multiplex PCR; TCRdb's copy has only in-frame clones and leaves some out. This table has 200,000 to 250,000 clones, 80% appearing once. This specimen comes from a study of blood T cell repertoires in COVID-19. Background on the study: The cDNA or gDNA used as material had been derived from T cells, B-cell-depleted T cells, or PBMCs.

This chain uses TRBV16 with TRBJ1-2; a weak D match, TRBD1 (6 bases). The TCR sequence derives from a human donor in a cohort sampled during active COVID-19. The sample comprised peripheral blood. CDR3 nucleotides: TGTGCCAGCAGCCAAGACAGGAACTATGGCTACACCTTC. Its translation: CASSQDRNYGYTF.